The next 31 T cell receptor beta chains were all read from a single sample in a study of cytomegalovirus exposure and HLA in healthy donors. PCR primers comprised 60 Vbeta and 13 Jbeta primers. TCRdb's copy holds only in-frame clones and misses some; the assay was immunoSEQ multiplex PCR. The table lists about 110,000 clones. The source material was PBMCs. The receptors derive from a man aged 35 to 55 in good health and CMV-seropositive.

The J gene is TRBJ2-7, the V gene TRBV5-1; D perhaps matches TRBD1 (6 bases). The length of the CDR3 is 18 residues. V lost 3 bases, J lost 0 bases, and 22 bases lay in between. Germline values: CDR1 SGHRS, CDR2 YFSETQ. CDR3 protein: CASSSGQPGRSSSYEQYF. The DNA for the CDR3 is TGCGCCAGCAGCTCCGGACAGCCGGGCAGGAGTAGCTCCTACGAGCAGTACTTC.

V gene TRBV5-5 combines with J gene TRBJ2-7; TRBD2 agrees at 14 bases. The CDR3 runs to 17 residues. The trim removed 2 bases at V and 5 bases at J, leaving 9 bases unmatched. The germline V gene has CDR1 SGHKS and CDR2 YYEKEE (reference sequence). CDR3 nucleotide sequence: TGTGCCAGCAGCTTTGAGACTAGCGGGAGGGCCAGAGACGAGCAGTACTTC. It yields the protein CASSFETSGRARDEQYF.

The rearrangement links TRBV29-1 to TRBJ2-3, with D maybe TRBD1 (6 bases). The CDR3 is made up of 13 amino acids. Deletions cut 4 bases from V and 4 bases from J, with 12 bases between. Germline V lookup: CDR1 SQVTM, CDR2 ANQGSEA. CDR3 in amino acids: CSVGQDAADTQYF. The CDR3 coding sequence is TGCAGCGTTGGACAGGATGCGGCAGATACGCAGTATTTT.

The chain joins TRBV28 to TRBJ2-7; TRBD1 agrees at 10 bases. The germline gives CDR1 MDHEN, CDR2 SYDVKM. Germline trimming cut 7 bases from V and 1 base from J; bases unmatched to any gene: 4. This CDR3 is built from 14 residues. CDR3 sequence (DNA): TGTGCCAGCACCGGGACAGGGGATTCCTACGAGCAGTACTTC. Protein: CASTGTGDSYEQYF.

This rearrangement joins TRBV29-1 to TRBJ2-7; a possible D gene is TRBD2 (5 bases). V was clipped by 4 bases and J by 0 bases, with 7 bases between them. This CDR3 comprises 12 residues. CDR1 and CDR2 from the germline V gene are SQVTM and ANQGSEA. The CDR3 sequence is CSVGESSYEQYF. The DNA of the CDR3 is TGCAGCGTTGGGGAGAGCTCCTACGAGCAGTACTTC.

The chain joins TRBV5-4 to TRBJ1-4; TRBD1 aligns across 7 bases. This CDR3 has 15 residues. Germline V gives CDR1 SGHNT, CDR2 YYREEE (reference sequence). V was pared by 3 bases and J by 4 bases, with 6 bases of the junction left unmatched. CDR3: CASSWTGGNNEKLFF. CDR3 nucleotides: TGTGCCAGCAGCTGGACAGGCGGAAATAATGAAAAACTGTTTTTT.

The chain employs TRBV9 and TRBJ1-3, with D uncertain. Per the germline V gene, CDR1 is SGDLS and CDR2 is YYNGEE. The CDR3 totals 16 residues. With 1 base removed from V and 0 bases from J, the gap between germline ends came to 11 bases. The CDR3 spells CASSVLDSRSGNTIYF. The CDR3 nucleotides read TGTGCCAGCAGCGTATTAGATTCTCGCTCTGGAAACACCATATATTTT.

The genes are TRBV7-2 and TRBJ2-2; D uncertain. The germline gives CDR1 SGHTA, CDR2 FQGNSA. This CDR3 is 15 amino acids long. Trimming cost V 2 bases and J 0 bases, with 7 bases left between them. The CDR3 sequence is CASSLLGANTGELFF. The CDR3 bases are TGTGCCAGCAGCTTACTCGGAGCGAACACCGGGGAGCTGTTTTTT.

The chain couples TRBV28 to TRBJ1-1; weak D call: TRBD1 (5 bases). Germline V gives CDR1 MDHEN, CDR2 SYDVKM. This CDR3 is built from 15 residues. The V end lost 7 bases, the J end lost 0 bases, and 15 bases lay between the germline ends. The CDR3 bases are TGTGCCAGCACCGTTAGTTGGGGGGTGAACACTGAAGCTTTCTTT. Encoded protein: CASTVSWGVNTEAFF. The variable domain in full, with the rest retrieved from reference TRBV28 and TRBJ1-1, is DVKVTQSSRYLVKRTGEKVFLECVQDMDHENMFWYRQDPGLGLRLIYFSYDVKMKEKGDIPEGYSVSREKKERFSLILESASTNQTSMYLCASTVSWGVNTEAFFGQGTRLTVV.

The chain couples TRBV27 to TRBJ2-5; no firm D call. Trimming pared 2 bases from V and 1 base from J, leaving 5 bases between. This CDR3 spans 13 amino acids. The germline CDR1 and CDR2 sequences are MNHEY and SMNVEV (reference sequence). CDR3 sequence (DNA): TGTGCCAGCAGTTTACATAGCCAAGAGACCCAGTACTTC. Protein sequence: CASSLHSQETQYF.

The chain joins TRBV19 to TRBJ2-3; perhaps TRBD1 as D (6 bases). The length of the CDR3 is 16 residues. Germline V gene data show CDR1 as LNHDA and CDR2 as SQIVND (reference sequence). V was clipped by 2 bases and J by 3 bases, with 15 bases between them. The CDR3, as DNA: TGTGCCAGTAGTATAACGCCCCAGGGGAGAACAGATACGCAGTATTTT. Encoded protein: CASSITPQGRTDTQYF. Looking up the rest from reference TRBV19 and TRBJ2-3 gives the full variable domain: DGGITQSPKYLFRKEGQNVTLSCEQNLNHDAMYWYRQDPGQGLRLIYYSQIVNDFQKGDIAEGYSVSREKKESFPLTVTSAQKNPTAFYLCASSITPQGRTDTQYFGPGTRLTVL.

CDR3 residues: CASSLIPSGSYTGELFF. DNA for the CDR3: TGTGCCAGCAGTTTAATCCCTAGCGGGAGTTACACCGGGGAGCTGTTTTTT. The chain employs TRBV27 and TRBJ2-2; TRBD2 matches 10 bases. This CDR3 comprises 17 residues. Germline CDR1 is MNHEY and CDR2 is SMNVEV (reference sequence). Unmatched junction bases numbered 6, after V lost 2 bases and J lost 3 bases.

V and J are TRBV10-2 and TRBJ2-2; 9 bases align to TRBD2. The CDR3 is made up of 15 amino acids. Germline values: CDR1 WSHSY, CDR2 SAAADI. V trimming: 4 bases; J trimming: 7 bases; junction bases outside the gene matches: 7. The CDR3: CASSGSGSSSGELFF. The CDR3 DNA reads as TGCGCCAGCAGTGGTAGCGGGAGTTCAAGCGGGGAGCTGTTTTTT.

DNA for the CDR3: TGTGCCAGCAGGCGAAACAGGCGCCCCGGGGGAGGCTACACCTTC. This translates into CASRRNRRPGGGYTF. This chain links TRBV7-2 with TRBJ1-2, with a weak D call TRBD1 (5 bases). CDR1 and CDR2 (germline): SGHTA, FQGNSA. The CDR3 length is 15 residues. Trimming stripped 6 bases from V and 8 bases from J, with 22 bases between. The variable domain in full, with the rest retrieved from reference TRBV7-2 and TRBJ1-2, is GAGVSQSPSNKVTEKGKDVELRCDPISGHTALYWYRQSLGQGLEFLIYFQGNSAPDKSGLPSDRFSAERTGGSVSTLTIQRTQQEDSAVYLCASRRNRRPGGGYTFGSGTRLTVV.

This chain uses TRBV28 with TRBJ1-4; 9 bases line up with TRBD1. CDR1 is MDHEN and CDR2 is SYDVKM in the germline V gene. The CDR3 is made up of 14 amino acids. Unmatched junction bases numbered 7, after V lost 4 bases and J lost 10 bases. CDR3 bases: TGTGCCAGCAGTTCCCCTACAGGGGGCCTAAAACTGTTTTTT. This codes for CASSSPTGGLKLFF.

The gene calls are TRBV5-1 and TRBJ2-1; 7 nucleotides match TRBD2. Germline V gene lookup returns CDR1 SGHRS and CDR2 YFSETQ. CDR3 length: 12 residues. V lost 5 bases and J lost 5; bases outside the gene matches: 1. The CDR3 protein is CASRRENNEQFF. The CDR3 DNA reads as TGCGCCAGCAGGCGGGAGAACAATGAGCAGTTCTTC.

The chain carries TRBV28 and TRBJ2-3, with 11 bases that match TRBD2. After removal of 5 bases from V and 3 bases from J, the junction contained 10 bases not matched to a gene. The CDR3 has 17 residues. The V gene's germline CDR1 is MDHEN and CDR2 SYDVKM. In DNA form, the CDR3 reads TGTGCCAGCAGTCTGAAAATAGCGGGAGGGATTACAGATACGCAGTATTTT. Translated: CASSLKIAGGITDTQYF. The complete variable domain, with remaining parts taken from reference TRBV28 and TRBJ2-3, reads DVKVTQSSRYLVKRTGEKVFLECVQDMDHENMFWYRQDPGLGLRLIYFSYDVKMKEKGDIPEGYSVSREKKERFSLILESASTNQTSMYLCASSLKIAGGITDTQYFGPGTRLTVL.

The CDR3 sequence is CASSYVISAEQFF. In DNA form, the CDR3 reads TGTGCCAGCAGCTACGTCATAAGTGCGGAGCAGTTCTTC. The gene calls are TRBV14 and TRBJ2-1; D is ambiguous. CDR3 length: 13 residues. V shed 5 bases and J shed 10 bases, with 15 bases lying between them. Germline CDR1 SGHDN, CDR2 FVKESK. Looking up the rest from reference TRBV14 and TRBJ2-1 gives the full variable domain: EAGVTQFPSHSVIEKGQTVTLRCDPISGHDNLYWYRRVMGKEIKFLLHFVKESKQDESGMPNNRFLAERTGGTYSTLKVQPAELEDSGVYFCASSYVISAEQFFGPGTRLTVL.

The V call is TRBV29-1, the J call TRBJ2-3; 15 nucleotides match TRBD2. The CDR3 is made up of 16 amino acids. Trimming removed 0 bases from V and 5 bases from J; junction bases left unmatched: 3. In germline, CDR1 is SQVTM, CDR2 ANQGSEA. CDR3 nucleotide sequence: TGCAGCGTTGAAGATGGGACTAGCGGGAGGAGAGATACGCAGTATTTT. Translation gives CSVEDGTSGRRDTQYF.

This chain connects TRBV28 to TRBJ1-1; no definite D call. The CDR3 covers 12 residues. Trimming removed 3 bases from V and 10 bases from J, with 12 bases in between. Germline values: CDR1 MDHEN, CDR2 SYDVKM. The chain's CDR3 is CASSFDASGAFF. In nucleotides, the CDR3 is TGTGCCAGCAGTTTTGATGCCTCGGGAGCTTTCTTT.

V and J are TRBV7-3 and TRBJ2-5, with D perhaps matching TRBD2 (6 bases). V shed 10 bases and J shed 3 bases, with 15 bases lying between them. The CDR3 runs 13 residues. CDR1 is SGHTA and CDR2 is FQGTGA in the germline V gene. CDR3 in amino acids: CATSLGSKETQYF. CDR3 DNA sequence: TGTGCCACATCACTCGGGAGTAAAGAGACCCAGTACTTC. The full variable domain, rest sourced from reference TRBV7-3 and TRBJ2-5, is GAGVSQTPSNKVTEKGKYVELRCDPISGHTALYWYRQSLGQGPEFLIYFQGTGAADDSGLPNDRFFAVRPEGSVSTLKIQRTERGDSAVYLCATSLGSKETQYFGPGTRLLVL.

The chain combines TRBV5-1 with TRBJ2-2; D possibly corresponds to TRBD2 (5 bases). Germline V CDR1 and CDR2: SGHRS, YFSETQ. This CDR3 comprises 15 residues. V shed 4 bases and J shed 5 bases, with 15 bases lying between them. CDR3 in amino acids: CASSRGGDGTGELFF. CDR3 DNA: TGCGCCAGCAGCAGAGGAGGAGACGGGACCGGGGAGCTGTTTTTT. The complete variable domain, with remaining parts taken from reference TRBV5-1 and TRBJ2-2, reads KAGVTQTPRYLIKTRGQQVTLSCSPISGHRSVSWYQQTPGQGLQFLFEYFSETQRNKGNFPGRFSGRQFSNSRSEMNVSTLELGDSALYLCASSRGGDGTGELFFGEGSRLTVL.

V and J are TRBV2 and TRBJ1-4; maybe TRBD1 (5 bases). Per germline, CDR1 SNHLY and CDR2 FYNNEI. The V and J ends lost 4 bases and 0 bases respectively, with 9 bases between them. CDR3 size: 15 residues. DNA for the CDR3: TGTGCCAGCAGTGGACAGCGTGCAACTAATGAAAAACTGTTTTTT. Translated, it gives CASSGQRATNEKLFF.

The gene calls are TRBV2 and TRBJ2-1; 13 bases are shared with TRBD2. With V trimmed by 7 bases and J by 9 bases, 6 bases remained unmatched. There are 14 residues in the CDR3. Germline CDR1 and CDR2: SNHLY and FYNNEI. This chain's CDR3 is CASTGLAGVGEQFF. CDR3 coding DNA: TGTGCCAGCACCGGACTAGCGGGAGTCGGTGAGCAGTTCTTC.

V usage is TRBV11-3 and J usage is TRBJ2-1; 7 bases match TRBD1. With V trimmed by 3 bases and J by 6 bases, 5 bases remained unmatched. Looked up from germline, CDR1 is SGHNT and CDR2 is YENEEA. The CDR3 consists of 14 residues. The CDR3 nucleotides are TGTGCCAGCAGCTTCCGGGACAGTGGCAATGAGCAGTTCTTC. This encodes CASSFRDSGNEQFF.

The genes are TRBV28 and TRBJ2-5, with 11 bases lining up with TRBD1. This CDR3 is 13 amino acids long. The germline V gene has CDR1 MDHEN and CDR2 SYDVKM. The V segment lost 9 bases and the J segment 11 bases; nucleotides outside the gene matches: 11. This CDR3 is CASSRTGGFVQYF. The CDR3, as DNA: TGTGCCAGTTCTAGGACAGGGGGCTTTGTGCAGTACTTC.

This chain connects TRBV11-2 to TRBJ2-3, with TRBD2 identical over 9 bases. The CDR3 has 18 amino acids. Per germline, CDR1 SGHAT and CDR2 FQNNGV. V shed 6 bases and J 0 bases; nucleotides not matched to a gene: 13. CDR3 protein: CASSPGWTSVSSTDTQYF. DNA of the CDR3: TGTGCCAGCAGTCCAGGGTGGACTAGCGTTTCTAGCACAGATACGCAGTATTTT.

J is TRBJ2-7 and V is TRBV11-2; D is ambiguous. Trimming pared 4 bases from V and 3 bases from J, leaving 16 bases between. Germline CDR1 reads SGHAT; CDR2 reads FQNNGV. This CDR3 spans 15 amino acids. The DNA for the CDR3 is TGTGCCAGCAGCTCTCAAGACACTCCCCTCTACGAGCAGTACTTC. It translates to CASSSQDTPLYEQYF.

The chain employs TRBV9 and TRBJ1-3; D remains unclear. Trimming removed 3 bases from V and 2 bases from J, with 15 bases in between. Germline V gene sequence: CDR1 SGDLS, CDR2 YYNGEE. The CDR3 has 16 amino acids. CDR3 in DNA: TGTGCCAGCAGCGACGGCCTTAGCGAGGCTGGAAACACCATATATTTT. Its translation: CASSDGLSEAGNTIYF.

This chain uses TRBV27 with TRBJ2-2; TRBD2 is a possible D gene (7 bases). The CDR3 length is 16 residues. V was clipped by 4 bases and J by 6 bases, with 18 bases between them. Germline CDR1 is MNHEY and CDR2 is SMNVEV (reference sequence). CDR3 DNA: TGTGCCAGCAGTTCCCATTGGGGGGGCTTCGCCGGGGAGCTGTTTTTT. Encoded protein: CASSSHWGGFAGELFF.

The J gene is TRBJ2-7, the V gene TRBV7-9, with 11 bases aligning to TRBD2. CDR3 length: 15 amino acids. After removal of 1 base from V and 7 bases from J, the junction contained 6 bases not matched to a gene. Germline loops: CDR1 SEHNR, CDR2 FQNEAQ (reference sequence). As DNA, the CDR3 is TGTGCCAGCAGCTTAGTAGCGGGAGGGCTACCGGAGCAGTACTTC. This sequence encodes CASSLVAGGLPEQYF.